The T cell receptor beta chain described here comes from a study of PD-1 blockade in classical Hodgkin lymphoma. Profiling relied on immunoSEQ multiplex PCR, and the TCRdb table lists in-frame clones only, not all of them. The sample shows about 15,000 clones, 89% of them seen only once. Sample time point: cycle 4 day 1 (C4D1), after about 6 weeks of nivolumab. Patients all relapsed after autologous stem cell transplantation, and there was variation in brentuximab vedotin exposure. CD8+ T cell isolation from thawed PBMCs was performed by magnetic negative selection. Overall study results and limits: Healthy donors reportedly exceeded newly diagnosed patients in baseline TCR diversity.

About this clone itself: Its specificity is not known.

CDR1 is MGHRA, CDR2 YSYEKL, per germline. The CDR3 runs to 14 residues. V lost 4 bases and J lost 3, with 12 bases in between. The chain links TRBV4-1 to TRBJ1-1, with D uncertain. The specimen comprised CD8+ T cells from blood, sampled before the fourth cycle of nivolumab. The receptor was derived from a human donor with classical Hodgkin lymphoma. CDR3 sequence reads: CASSLRTPDTEAFF. The CDR3 DNA follows: TGCGCCAGCAGCCTAAGGACGCCGGACACTGAAGCTTTCTTT.